A single sample is the source of the 28 T cell receptor beta chains below, sequenced in a study of technical replicates of blood from a handful of donors. Assay: immunoSEQ multiplex PCR; the TCRdb copy retains only in-frame clones and omits some. The sample carries about 13,000 clones, around 75% recorded once. Sample: PBMCs. Receptors originate from a human donor in good health.

This clone was picked up one time. This chain links TRBV6-5 with TRBJ2-1; D may be TRBD2 (6 bases). Trimming removed 4 bases at V and 1 base at J, with 11 bases between. Germline V CDR1 and CDR2: MNHEY, SVGAGI. CDR3 size: 15 residues. The CDR3, as DNA: TGTGCCAGCAGTTTCGCGGGATGGTCCTACAATGAGCAGTTCTTC. It yields the protein CASSFAGWSYNEQFF.

The chain has TRBV6-5 and TRBJ2-5; the match to TRBD2 covers 7 bases. V lost 6 bases and J lost 5; bases outside the gene matches: 12. The CDR3 extends over 15 amino acids. Germline-derived CDR1 and CDR2 are MNHEY and SVGAGI. The CDR3 bases are TGTGCCAGCAGCCCAACTGGGGGGGGGAGGGAGACCCAGTACTTC. Its translation: CASSPTGGGRETQYF.

This clone was seen just once. The rearrangement uses TRBV28 and TRBJ2-1, with 8 bases aligning to TRBD2. Germline lookup yields CDR1 MDHEN and CDR2 SYDVKM. There are 14 residues in the CDR3. The V and J ends lost 11 bases and 7 bases, in that order; junction bases with no gene match: 13. The DNA of the CDR3 is TGTGCCTGCTGGGCCAGCGGGAGTGGGAATGAGCAGTTCTTC. It is translated as CACWASGSGNEQFF.

This clone has more than one count but fewer than ten. The chain couples TRBV18 to TRBJ2-7; 7 positions match TRBD2. Germline V gene sequence: CDR1 KGHSH, CDR2 LQKENI. After removal of 3 bases from V and 4 bases from J, the junction contained 12 bases not matched to a gene. The CDR3 runs to 16 residues. CDR3 nucleotide sequence: TGTGCCAGCTCACCGAGGGCGGGAGCGGATAGTTACGAGCAGTACTTC. Translation: CASSPRAGADSYEQYF.

V usage is TRBV28 and J usage is TRBJ1-1, with D uncertain. V was trimmed by 6 bases and J by 6 bases, leaving 17 bases between them. The CDR3 has 14 residues. Germline V gene sequence: CDR1 MDHEN, CDR2 SYDVKM. CDR3 loop: CASSIVKPRSEAFF. The CDR3 nucleotides are TGTGCCAGCAGCATCGTTAAGCCCAGGTCTGAAGCTTTCTTT. The whole variable domain, filled in from reference TRBV28 and TRBJ1-1, reads DVKVTQSSRYLVKRTGEKVFLECVQDMDHENMFWYRQDPGLGLRLIYFSYDVKMKEKGDIPEGYSVSREKKERFSLILESASTNQTSMYLCASSIVKPRSEAFFGQGTRLTVV.

This clone was seen only a few times. This chain joins TRBV19 and TRBJ2-7; D may be TRBD1 (5 bases). CDR3 length equals 13 residues. CDR1 LNHDA and CDR2 SQIVND come from the germline V gene (reference sequence). V was clipped by 4 bases and J by 6 bases, with 13 bases between them. CDR3 nucleotides: TGTGCCAGTAGTAAAGACCGGACACGCGAGCAGTACTTC. Its protein is CASSKDRTREQYF.

The V call is TRBV5-4, the J call TRBJ1-2; D gene unclear. The CDR3 has 14 amino acids. Trimming cost V 0 bases and J 2 bases, with 8 bases left between them. The germline gives CDR1 SGHNT, CDR2 YYREEE (reference sequence). CDR3 sequence: CASSLGPGNYGYTF. The DNA of the CDR3 is TGTGCCAGCAGCTTGGGTCCGGGGAACTATGGCTACACCTTC. The full variable domain, in which reference TRBV5-4 and TRBJ1-2 provide the parts outside the CDR3, is ETGVTQSPTHLIKTRGQQVTLRCSSQSGHNTVSWYQQALGQGPQFIFQYYREEENGRGNFPPRFSGLQFPNYSSELNVNALELDDSALYLCASSLGPGNYGYTFGSGTRLTVV.

The chain couples TRBV19 to TRBJ2-3, with TRBD2 identical over 9 bases. The CDR3 covers 15 residues. Germline CDR1 and CDR2: LNHDA and SQIVND (reference sequence). After removal of 7 bases from V and 2 bases from J, the junction contained 7 bases not matched to a gene. DNA for the CDR3: TGTGCCAGTACCCCCGGGACTAGCATCACAGATACGCAGTATTTT. This translates into CASTPGTSITDTQYF.

The chain employs TRBV15 and TRBJ1-4; D possibly corresponds to TRBD1 (6 bases). The CDR3 consists of 17 residues. Trimming left V 0 bases short and J 0 bases short, with 11 bases between. Germline loops: CDR1 LNHNV, CDR2 YYDKDF (reference sequence). CDR3 loop: CATSRDQGSATNEKLFF. CDR3 bases: TGTGCCACCAGCAGAGATCAGGGGTCTGCAACTAATGAAAAACTGTTTTTT. Using reference TRBV15 and TRBJ1-4 for the parts outside the CDR3, the full variable domain is DAMVIQNPRYQVTQFGKPVTLSCSQTLNHNVMYWYQQKSSQAPKLLFHYYDKDFNNEADTPDNFQSRRPNTSFCFLDIRSPGLGDTAMYLCATSRDQGSATNEKLFFGSGTQLSVL.

The chain recombines TRBV28 with TRBJ1-1; unclear D gene. V lost 1 base and J lost 0, with 12 bases in between. The CDR3 loop spans 16 amino acids. From germline, CDR1 is MDHEN and CDR2 SYDVKM. In nucleotides, the CDR3 is TGTGCCAGCAGTTTATCTCCTTCGAGCCTGAACACTGAAGCTTTCTTT. This encodes CASSLSPSSLNTEAFF.

In nucleotides, the CDR3 is TGTGCCATCAGTGAGCCGATCGGGGGGGGTACAAAGGAGACCCAGTACTTC. It translates to CAISEPIGGGTKETQYF. The rearrangement joins TRBV10-3 to TRBJ2-5, with 8 bases fitting TRBD2. The CDR3 totals 17 residues. The V and J ends lost 2 bases and 5 bases, in that order; junction bases with no gene match: 13. The V gene's germline CDR1 is ENHRY and CDR2 SYGVKD.

V and J are TRBV15 and TRBJ2-3, with TRBD1 matching 10 bases. This CDR3 is built from 14 residues. V trimming: 4 bases; J trimming: 5 bases; junction bases outside the gene matches: 3. Germline values: CDR1 LNHNV, CDR2 YYDKDF (reference sequence). CDR3 sequence: CATSTGQGLDTQYF. As DNA, the CDR3 is TGTGCCACCAGCACGGGACAGGGGTTAGATACGCAGTATTTT.

Only a few counts were recorded for this clone. The chain employs TRBV27 and TRBJ2-7, with D possibly matching TRBD2 (6 bases). This CDR3 is built from 14 residues. Per germline, CDR1 MNHEY and CDR2 SMNVEV (reference sequence). V was clipped by 0 bases and J by 3 bases, with 9 bases between them. CDR3 residues: CASSLSNGGYEQYF. In DNA form, the CDR3 reads TGTGCCAGCAGTTTATCAAACGGGGGCTACGAGCAGTACTTC.

V is TRBV5-4 and J is TRBJ1-1, with a weak D call TRBD1 (5 bases). Germline V gives CDR1 SGHNT, CDR2 YYREEE (reference sequence). The CDR3 runs to 15 residues. V lost 0 bases, J lost 4 bases, and 13 bases lay in between. CDR3 residues: CASSLVGQPGTEAFF. CDR3 sequence (DNA): TGTGCCAGCAGCTTGGTGGGGCAGCCGGGCACTGAAGCTTTCTTT.

The V and J genes are TRBV10-1 and TRBJ2-1, with 13 bases aligning to TRBD2. From germline, CDR1 is WNHNN and CDR2 SYGVQD (reference sequence). V lost 2 bases and J lost 9; bases outside the gene matches: 10. This CDR3 comprises 17 residues. Here the CDR3 reads CASSERLGLAGAVEQFF. The CDR3 DNA reads TGCGCCAGCAGTGAGCGGCTAGGACTAGCGGGAGCTGTTGAGCAGTTCTTC.

Only one count was recorded for this clone. This chain uses TRBV6-5 with TRBJ2-7; TRBD2 matches at 9 bases. With V trimmed by 2 bases and J by 2 bases, 4 bases remained unmatched. The CDR3 runs 15 residues. Per the germline V gene, CDR1 is MNHEY and CDR2 is SVGAGI. CDR3 amino acids: CASSYNSGSPYEQYF. The CDR3 DNA reads as TGTGCCAGCAGTTACAATAGCGGGAGCCCCTACGAGCAGTACTTC.

The chain carries TRBV5-1 and TRBJ2-2; D is perhaps TRBD2 (5 bases). Germline CDR1 and CDR2: SGHRS and YFSETQ. V lost 1 base to trimming and J lost 1 base, with 14 bases between them. The CDR3 extends over 17 amino acids. CDR3 coding DNA: TGCGCCAGCAGCTTGAGGACGTTAGGAGGGAACACCGGGGAGCTGTTTTTT. Protein: CASSLRTLGGNTGELFF.

The chain uses TRBV7-2 and TRBJ2-1; the match to TRBD2 covers 13 bases. Trimming took 4 bases from V and 8 from J; bases not matched to a gene: 14. Germline V gene lookup returns CDR1 SGHTA and CDR2 FQGNSA. The CDR3 is made up of 18 amino acids. The CDR3 sequence is CASSSYPTSGRARDEQFF. The CDR3 DNA reads as TGTGCCAGCAGCTCCTACCCTACTAGCGGGAGGGCCAGGGATGAGCAGTTCTTC.

The gene calls are TRBV19 and TRBJ2-7; 10 positions agree with TRBD1. This CDR3 is built from 14 residues. After removal of 5 bases from V and 6 bases from J, the junction contained 7 bases not matched to a gene. The V gene's germline CDR1 is LNHDA and CDR2 SQIVND (reference sequence). DNA of the CDR3: TGTGCCAGTAGTGCTCGACAGGGGGCGGGCGAGCAGTACTTC. Translating gives CASSARQGAGEQYF.

The CDR3 reads CASTTRRDTQQYF. CDR3 DNA sequence: TGTGCCAGCACCACTCGACGGGACACACAACAGTACTTC. V gene TRBV2 combines with J gene TRBJ2-7, with D tentatively TRBD1 (6 bases). The CDR3 runs to 13 residues. The germline CDR1 and CDR2 sequences are SNHLY and FYNNEI. V was cut by 7 bases and J by 10 bases, with 20 bases left in between.

J is TRBJ1-4 and V is TRBV19; D is undetermined. Germline V gives CDR1 LNHDA, CDR2 SQIVND (reference sequence). The CDR3 runs 11 residues. V lost 9 bases, J lost 8 bases, and 10 bases lay in between. Written as DNA, the CDR3 is TGTGCCAGGGGCTTCAGGGAAAAACTGTTTTTT. It encodes CARGFREKLFF.

This clone was picked up a small number of times. The V gene is TRBV28, the J gene TRBJ1-1; a weak D match, TRBD1 (6 bases). Trimming pared 7 bases from V and 0 bases from J, leaving 9 bases between. The CDR3 totals 13 residues. Germline loops: CDR1 MDHEN, CDR2 SYDVKM. The DNA of the CDR3 is TGTGCCAGCATGACAGGTGTGAACACTGAAGCTTTCTTT. As protein: CASMTGVNTEAFF.

This chain joins TRBV19 and TRBJ1-4, with 8 bases that match TRBD1. The CDR3 totals 15 residues. Germline CDR1 reads LNHDA; CDR2 reads SQIVND (reference sequence). V dropped 5 bases and J dropped 5; count of bases not matched to a gene: 7. CDR3 region: CASSRYRTGNEKLFF. The CDR3 nucleotides read TGTGCCAGTAGTCGGTATAGGACAGGGAATGAAAAACTGTTTTTT.

The V and J genes are TRBV5-4 and TRBJ1-6, with 7 positions matching TRBD1. V shed 0 bases, J shed 5 bases, and the junction held 2 bases outside the gene matches. The germline gives CDR1 SGHNT, CDR2 YYREEE (reference sequence). The CDR3 runs 15 residues. CDR3 bases: TGTGCCAGCAGCTTGGGGGGGACAGATAATTCACCCCTCCACTTT. Translated, it gives CASSLGGTDNSPLHF.

The rearrangement uses TRBV6-1 and TRBJ2-1, with TRBD2 matching over 8 bases. CDR3 length: 19 amino acids. The V segment lost 0 bases and the J segment 5 bases; nucleotides outside the gene matches: 15. Germline values: CDR1 MNHNS, CDR2 SASEGT. The DNA of the CDR3 is TGTGCCAGCAGTGAAGCGCTTTTAACTAGCGGTCCACCCCACAATGAGCAGTTCTTC. The encoded protein is CASSEALLTSGPPHNEQFF.

The V and J genes are TRBV30 and TRBJ2-5, with D perhaps TRBD2 (5 bases). Looked up from germline, CDR1 is GTSNPN and CDR2 is SVGIG (reference sequence). This CDR3 spans 13 amino acids. Trimming removed 1 base from V and 3 bases from J, with 9 bases in between. This chain's CDR3 is CAWSGAGEETQYF. CDR3 DNA sequence: TGTGCCTGGAGTGGTGCGGGCGAAGAGACCCAGTACTTC.

This clone was seen a single time. The V and J genes are TRBV28 and TRBJ2-2; TRBD1 agrees at 9 bases. The CDR3 runs to 15 residues. The trim removed 4 bases at V and 7 bases at J, leaving 7 bases unmatched. CDR1 is MDHEN, CDR2 SYDVKM, per germline. CDR3 DNA: TGTGCCAGCAGTTCGCCACAGGGGGCTGTCGGGGAGCTGTTTTTT. It encodes CASSSPQGAVGELFF.

The CDR3 is CASSRATSGNQPQHF. The CDR3, as DNA: TGTGCCAGCTCACGAGCCACGTCCGGCAATCAGCCCCAGCATTTT. The chain couples TRBV18 to TRBJ1-5, with D unclear. The CDR3 totals 15 residues. From germline, CDR1 is KGHSH and CDR2 LQKENI. The V and J ends lost 4 bases and 2 bases respectively, with 12 bases between them.